This TCR beta chain was recorded in a study of cytomegalovirus exposure and HLA in healthy donors. Study context: In a previous analysis, approximately 110 million unique TCR beta sequences were found from some 200 million T cells.

The CDR3 is made up of 13 amino acids. Germline V gene lookup returns CDR1 LNHNV and CDR2 YYDKDF (reference sequence). The V end was cut by 3 bases, the J end by 4 bases, with 9 bases between. Vbeta (60) and Jbeta (13) primers were used in the PCR. Clones were sequenced by immunoSEQ multiplex PCR, and TCRdb holds only the in-frame ones, with some missing. The sample consists of 86,000 or so clones, around 75% of them appearing once. Study-wide results and caveats: In a later analysis, at a false discovery rate of 0.05, 16,951 TCR beta sequences were associated with HLA alleles. In a later analysis, a missense DCLRE1C variant was linked to TCR beta V- and J-gene trimming.

This clone was picked up a small number of times. Its specificity is not known. The TCR was taken from a woman in her 40s in good health and CMV-seropositive. This chain uses TRBV15 with TRBJ1-2; the D gene is possibly TRBD1 (5 bases). Sequenced: PBMCs. The DNA for the CDR3 is TGTGCCACCAGCAGGGACATTTCCTATGGCTACACCTTC. Protein: CATSRDISYGYTF.